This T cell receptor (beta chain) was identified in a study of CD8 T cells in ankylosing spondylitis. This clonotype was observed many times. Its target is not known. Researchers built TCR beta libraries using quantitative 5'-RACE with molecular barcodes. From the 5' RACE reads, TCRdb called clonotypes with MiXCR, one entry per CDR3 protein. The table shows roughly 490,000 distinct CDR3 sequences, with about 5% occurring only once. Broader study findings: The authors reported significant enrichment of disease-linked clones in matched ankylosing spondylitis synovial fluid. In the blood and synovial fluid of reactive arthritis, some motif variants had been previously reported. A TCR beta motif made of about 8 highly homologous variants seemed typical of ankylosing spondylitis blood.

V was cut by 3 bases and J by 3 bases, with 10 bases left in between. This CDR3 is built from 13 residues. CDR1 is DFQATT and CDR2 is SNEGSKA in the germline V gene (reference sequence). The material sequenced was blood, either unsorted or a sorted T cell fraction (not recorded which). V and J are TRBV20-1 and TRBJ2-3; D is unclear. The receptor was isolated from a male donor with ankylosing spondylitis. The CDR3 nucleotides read TGCAGTGCTAGGGGGATTCCAACAGATACGCAGTATTTT. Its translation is CSARGIPTDTQYF.